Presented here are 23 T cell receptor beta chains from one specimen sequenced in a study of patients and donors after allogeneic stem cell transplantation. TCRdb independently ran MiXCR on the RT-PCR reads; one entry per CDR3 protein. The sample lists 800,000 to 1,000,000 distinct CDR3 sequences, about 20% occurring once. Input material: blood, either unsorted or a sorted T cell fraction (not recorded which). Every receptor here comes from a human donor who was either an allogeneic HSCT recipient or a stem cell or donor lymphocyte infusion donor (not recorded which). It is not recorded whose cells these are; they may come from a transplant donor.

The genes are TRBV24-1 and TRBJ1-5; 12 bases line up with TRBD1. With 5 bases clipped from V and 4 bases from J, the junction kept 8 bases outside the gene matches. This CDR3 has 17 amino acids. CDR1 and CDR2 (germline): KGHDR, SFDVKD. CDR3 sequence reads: CATSAAGTGGLNQPQHF. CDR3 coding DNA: TGTGCCACCAGTGCTGCGGGGACAGGGGGCCTAAATCAGCCCCAGCATTTT.

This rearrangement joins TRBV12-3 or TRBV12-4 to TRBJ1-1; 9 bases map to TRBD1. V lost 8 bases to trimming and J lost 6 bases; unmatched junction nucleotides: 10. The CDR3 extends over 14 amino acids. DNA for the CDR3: TGTGCCAGCCGACTCCCGGGACAGGGCGCTGAAGCTTTCTTT. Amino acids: CASRLPGQGAEAFF.

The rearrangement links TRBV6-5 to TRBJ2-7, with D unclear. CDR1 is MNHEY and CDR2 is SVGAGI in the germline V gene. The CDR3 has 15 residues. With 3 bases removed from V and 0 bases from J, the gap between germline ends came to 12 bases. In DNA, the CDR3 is TGTGCCAGCAGTTATGGGCATTATAGCTCCTACGAGCAGTACTTC. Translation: CASSYGHYSSYEQYF.

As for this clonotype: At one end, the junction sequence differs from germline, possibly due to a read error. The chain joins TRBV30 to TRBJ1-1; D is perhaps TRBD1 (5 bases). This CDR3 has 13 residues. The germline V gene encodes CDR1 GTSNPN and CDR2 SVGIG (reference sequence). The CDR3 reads CGWSGGANTEAFF. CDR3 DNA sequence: TGTGGCTGGAGTGGAGGGGCTAACACTGAAGCTTTCTTT.

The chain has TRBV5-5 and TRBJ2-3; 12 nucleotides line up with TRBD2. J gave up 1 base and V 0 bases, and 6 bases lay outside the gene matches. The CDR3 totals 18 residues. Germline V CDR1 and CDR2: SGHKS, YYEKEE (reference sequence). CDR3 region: CASSLGLAGDHGTDTQYF. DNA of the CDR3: TGTGCCAGCAGCTTGGGACTAGCGGGAGATCACGGCACAGATACGCAGTATTTT.

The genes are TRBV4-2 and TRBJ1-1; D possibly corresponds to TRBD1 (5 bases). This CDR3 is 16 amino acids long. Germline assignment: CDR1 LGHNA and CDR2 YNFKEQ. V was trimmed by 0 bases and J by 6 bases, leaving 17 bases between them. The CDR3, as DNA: TGTGCCAGCAGCCAAGATCTTGGCAGGGTAGTCGCTGAAGCTTTCTTT. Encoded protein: CASSQDLGRVVAEAFF.

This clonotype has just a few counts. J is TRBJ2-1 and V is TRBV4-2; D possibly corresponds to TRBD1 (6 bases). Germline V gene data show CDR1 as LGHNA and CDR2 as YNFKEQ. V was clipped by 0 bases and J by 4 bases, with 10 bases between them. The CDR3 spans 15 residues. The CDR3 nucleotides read TGTGCCAGCAGCCAAGATACCGGGACATACAATGAGCAGTTCTTC. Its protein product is CASSQDTGTYNEQFF.

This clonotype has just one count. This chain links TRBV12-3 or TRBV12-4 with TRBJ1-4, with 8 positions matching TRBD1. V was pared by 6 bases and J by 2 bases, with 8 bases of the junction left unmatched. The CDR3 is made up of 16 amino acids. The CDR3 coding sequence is TGTGCCAGCAGACGCTCAGGGGGCTCTACTAATGAAAAACTGTTTTTT. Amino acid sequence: CASRRSGGSTNEKLFF.

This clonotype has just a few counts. The CDR3 DNA reads as TGTGCCAGCAGCGTACTTGGGACATCGAATGAGCAGTTCTTC. Residues: CASSVLGTSNEQFF. The chain links TRBV9 to TRBJ2-1; maybe TRBD1 (6 bases). CDR1 is SGDLS, CDR2 YYNGEE, per germline. There are 14 residues in the CDR3. Trimming shortened V by 1 base and J by 7 bases, and 12 bases separated the two germline ends.

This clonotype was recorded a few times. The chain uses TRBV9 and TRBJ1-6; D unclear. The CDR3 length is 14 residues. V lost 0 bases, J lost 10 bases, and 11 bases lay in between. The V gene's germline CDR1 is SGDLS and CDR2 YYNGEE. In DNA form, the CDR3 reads TGTGCCAGCAGCGTAGACCCAGGAGGGTCACCCCTCCACTTT. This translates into CASSVDPGGSPLHF.

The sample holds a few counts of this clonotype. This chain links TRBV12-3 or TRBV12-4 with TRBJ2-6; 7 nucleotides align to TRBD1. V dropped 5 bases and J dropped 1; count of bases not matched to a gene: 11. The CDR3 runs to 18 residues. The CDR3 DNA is TGTGCCAGCAGTCCAGTAGGGGGCCAGTTATCTGGGGCCAACGTCCTGACTTTC. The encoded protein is CASSPVGGQLSGANVLTF.

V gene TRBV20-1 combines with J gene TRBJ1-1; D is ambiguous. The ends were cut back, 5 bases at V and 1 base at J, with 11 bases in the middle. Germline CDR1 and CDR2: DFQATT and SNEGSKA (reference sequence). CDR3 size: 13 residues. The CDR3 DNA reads TGCAGTGCTCCCAATTGGGGGAACACTGAAGCTTTCTTT. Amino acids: CSAPNWGNTEAFF.

The CDR3 loop is CASSLGSADEQFF. The CDR3 nucleotides are TGTGCCAGCAGCTTAGGGTCTGCGGATGAGCAGTTCTTC. The V call is TRBV7-9, the J call TRBJ2-1; no clear D gene. V dropped 1 base and J dropped 8 bases, with 9 bases sitting between them. From germline, CDR1 is SEHNR and CDR2 FQNEAQ (reference sequence). This CDR3 has 13 amino acids.

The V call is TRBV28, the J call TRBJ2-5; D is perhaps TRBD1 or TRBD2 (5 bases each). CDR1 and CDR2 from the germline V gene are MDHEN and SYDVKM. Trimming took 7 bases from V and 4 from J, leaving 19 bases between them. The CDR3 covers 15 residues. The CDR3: CASTEDQGAGETQYF. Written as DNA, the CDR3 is TGTGCCAGCACCGAGGACCAAGGGGCGGGAGAGACCCAGTACTTC.

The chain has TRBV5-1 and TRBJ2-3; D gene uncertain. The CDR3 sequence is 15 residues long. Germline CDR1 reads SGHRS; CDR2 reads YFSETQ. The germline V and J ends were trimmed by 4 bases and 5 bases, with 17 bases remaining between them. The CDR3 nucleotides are TGCGCCAGCAGCCTGCTGGACCTCCAAGGAGATACGCAGTATTTT. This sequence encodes CASSLLDLQGDTQYF.

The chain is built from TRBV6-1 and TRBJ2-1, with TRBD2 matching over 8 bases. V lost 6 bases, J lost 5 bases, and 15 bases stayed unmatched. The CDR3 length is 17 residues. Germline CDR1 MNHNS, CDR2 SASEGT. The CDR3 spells CASSPQRGRGGDNEQFF. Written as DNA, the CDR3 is TGTGCCAGCAGCCCCCAACGGGGTCGGGGGGGAGACAATGAGCAGTTCTTC.

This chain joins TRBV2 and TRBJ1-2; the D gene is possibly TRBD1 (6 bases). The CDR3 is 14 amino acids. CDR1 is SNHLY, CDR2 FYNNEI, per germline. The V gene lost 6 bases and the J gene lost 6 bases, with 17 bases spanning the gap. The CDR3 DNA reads TGTGCCAGCAGAAAGGACAGATCCAAGGATGGCTACACCTTC. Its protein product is CASRKDRSKDGYTF.

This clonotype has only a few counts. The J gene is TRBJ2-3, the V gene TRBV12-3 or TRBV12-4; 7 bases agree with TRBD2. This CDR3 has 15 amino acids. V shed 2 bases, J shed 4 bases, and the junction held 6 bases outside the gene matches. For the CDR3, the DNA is TGTGCCAGCAGTTTACTGGGGGGGGGGTCAGATACGCAGTATTTT. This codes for CASSLLGGGSDTQYF.

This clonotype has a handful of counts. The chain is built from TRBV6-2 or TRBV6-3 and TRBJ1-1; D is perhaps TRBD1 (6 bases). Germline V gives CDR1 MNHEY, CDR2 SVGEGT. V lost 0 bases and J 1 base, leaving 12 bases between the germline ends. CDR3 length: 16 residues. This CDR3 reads CASSYSTGRRNTEAFF. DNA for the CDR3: TGTGCCAGCAGTTACTCAACAGGGAGAAGGAACACTGAAGCTTTCTTT.

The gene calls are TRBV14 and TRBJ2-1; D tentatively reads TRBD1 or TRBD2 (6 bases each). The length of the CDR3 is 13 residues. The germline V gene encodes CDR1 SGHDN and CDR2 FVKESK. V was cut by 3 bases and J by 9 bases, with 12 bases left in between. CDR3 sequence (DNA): TGTGCCAGCAGCCACGGGGGCCAAGGTGAGCAGTTCTTC. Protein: CASSHGGQGEQFF.

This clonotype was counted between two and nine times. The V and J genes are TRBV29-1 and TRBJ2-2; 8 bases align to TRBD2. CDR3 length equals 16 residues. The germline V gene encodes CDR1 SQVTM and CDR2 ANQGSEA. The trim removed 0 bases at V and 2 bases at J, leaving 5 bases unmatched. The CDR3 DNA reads TGCAGCGTTGAAGATCGCAGCGGGGGAAACACCGGGGAGCTGTTTTTT. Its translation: CSVEDRSGGNTGELFF.

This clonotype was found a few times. This CDR3 is CATTGQNNQPQHF. The CDR3 DNA is TGTGCAACCACCGGACAGAACAATCAGCCCCAGCATTTT. The rearrangement links TRBV6-1 to TRBJ1-5, with D perhaps matching TRBD1 (6 bases). Germline V gives CDR1 MNHNS, CDR2 SASEGT. The CDR3 loop spans 13 amino acids.

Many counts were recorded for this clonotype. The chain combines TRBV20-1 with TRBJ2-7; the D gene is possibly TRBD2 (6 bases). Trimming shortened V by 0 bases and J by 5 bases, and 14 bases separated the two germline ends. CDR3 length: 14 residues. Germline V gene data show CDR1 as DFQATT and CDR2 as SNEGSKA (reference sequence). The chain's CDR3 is CSARDHQAGNEQYF. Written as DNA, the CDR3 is TGCAGTGCTAGAGATCATCAGGCGGGGAACGAGCAGTACTTC.